A selection of T cell receptor beta chains follows, all from one sample in a study of blood T cell repertoires in COVID-19. Only in-frame clones appear in the TCRdb table, and some are missing; sequencing was by immunoSEQ multiplex PCR. The sample carries around 220,000 clones, about four fifths recorded once. Sequenced: peripheral blood. The receptors originated from a woman older than 75 with acute or convalescent COVID-19. CDR3s include the opening cysteine and the closing phenylalanine or tryptophan. D genes are given only for firm matches. A row's size may be missing; if present it is once, few, many or a size class.

size	D	V	J	CDR3	DNA
.	.	TRBV11-3	TRBJ2-7	CASTPPLGSGSYEQYF	TGTGCCAGCACCCCCCCACTCGGTAGCGGCTCCTACGAGCAGTACTTC
few	TRBD1	TRBV5-1	TRBJ2-7	CASSPGQGEREQYF	TGCGCCAGCAGCCCCGGACAGGGTGAAAGGGAGCAGTACTTC
.	.	TRBV3-1/TRBV3-2	TRBJ2-1	CASSRGSNEQFF	TGTGCCAGCAGCCGAGGAAGTAATGAGCAGTTCTTC
few	.	TRBV27	TRBJ2-5	CASSFSGTGRFSGWETQYF	TGTGCCAGCAGTTTCTCTGGGACGGGGAGGTTCTCGGGTTGGGAGACCCAGTACTTC
few	.	TRBV7-9	TRBJ1-2	CASSLAYGSGYGYTF	TGTGCCAGCAGCTTAGCCTACGGCTCGGGCTATGGCTACACCTTC
few	TRBD1	TRBV7-2	TRBJ1-2	CASSLPGGVYGYTF	TGTGCCAGCAGCTTACCAGGGGGCGTCTATGGCTACACCTTC
.	TRBD1	TRBV4-1	TRBJ2-2	CASSQRAQGANTGELFF	TGCGCCAGCAGCCAAAGGGCTCAGGGGGCGAACACCGGGGAGCTGTTTTTT
.	.	TRBV9	TRBJ1-1	CASSVAGGGTEAFF	TGTGCCAGCAGCGTAGCGGGGGGAGGTACTGAAGCTTTCTTT
.	.	TRBV19	TRBJ2-7	CASSISPYYEQYF	TGTGCCAGTAGTATATCCCCTTACTACGAGCAGTACTTC
.	.	TRBV19	TRBJ1-3	CASSRWAQGRGTSGNTIYF	TGTGCCAGTAGTAGATGGGCACAGGGACGTGGGACCTCTGGAAACACCATATATTTT
.	TRBD1	TRBV4-3	TRBJ1-1	CASSQEGTGNTEAFF	TGCGCCAGCAGCCAAGAGGGGACAGGGAACACTGAAGCTTTCTTT
.	.	TRBV11-2	TRBJ1-3	CASSLTGPQGGTTIYF	TGTGCCAGCAGCTTAACTGGTCCACAAGGCGGGACCACCATATATTTT
.	.	TRBV9	TRBJ2-1	CASSVVSVYGYNEQFF	TGTGCCAGCAGCGTAGTAAGTGTATACGGGTACAATGAGCAGTTCTTC
.	TRBD1	TRBV6-2/TRBV6-3	TRBJ1-2	CASSPDREYGYTF	TGTGCCAGCAGCCCCGACAGGGAATATGGCTACACCTTC
.	TRBD1	TRBV29-1	TRBJ2-6	CSVEEQGDKSGANVLTF	TGCAGCGTTGAGGAACAGGGGGATAAGTCTGGGGCCAACGTCCTGACTTTC
once	TRBD2	TRBV9	TRBJ2-1	CASSLPGSGSNEQFF	TGTGCCAGCAGCCTCCCGGGTAGCGGGAGCAATGAGCAGTTCTTC
.	TRBD2	TRBV11-2	TRBJ2-1	CASSLVRGSGGGEQFF	TGTGCCAGCAGCTTAGTTAGGGGCAGCGGGGGCGGTGAGCAGTTCTTC
few	.	TRBV7-2	TRBJ2-7	CASSLYYEQYF	TGTGCCAGCAGCCTGTACTACGAGCAGTACTTC
.	TRBD1	TRBV10-3	TRBJ1-6	CATQTNRDSTNSPLHF	TGTGCCACCCAGACTAACCGGGACAGCACTAATTCACCCCTCCACTTT
.	TRBD2	TRBV5-1	TRBJ2-3	CASSRRTSGGTDTQYF	TGCGCCAGCAGCAGACGGACTAGCGGGGGAACAGATACGCAGTATTTT
.	.	TRBV9	TRBJ2-5	CASSPRPSQETQYF	TGTGCCAGCAGCCCGCGCCCCTCCCAAGAGACCCAGTACTTC
.	.	TRBV15	TRBJ1-2	CATSRDGQNYGYTF	TGTGCCACCAGCAGAGATGGGCAGAACTATGGCTACACCTTC
.	.	TRBV3-1/TRBV3-2	TRBJ2-5	CASSQETALETQYF	TGTGCCAGCAGCCAAGAGACAGCGCTAGAGACCCAGTACTTC
once	.	TRBV6-6	TRBJ2-3	CASSPTGSFSTDTQYF	TGTGCCAGCAGTCCTACAGGGAGTTTCAGCACAGATACGCAGTATTTT
.	.	TRBV30	TRBJ1-2	CAWSNDRIYGYTF	TGTGCCTGGAGTAATGACAGAATCTATGGCTACACCTTC
.	.	TRBV19	TRBJ1-5	CASSKVLEGQPQHF	TGTGCCAGTAGTAAGGTCCTTGAGGGTCAGCCCCAGCATTTT
.	.	TRBV19	TRBJ1-5	CASSKQGPYSNQPQHF	TGTGCCAGTAGTAAGCAGGGGCCGTATAGCAATCAGCCCCAGCATTTT
.	.	TRBV9	TRBJ2-6	CASSVGGTDSGANVLTF	TGTGCCAGCAGCGTAGGGGGGACTGACTCTGGGGCCAACGTCCTGACTTTC